The rows below give T cell receptor beta chains drawn from one sample of a study of sequential checkpoint blockade in melanoma. Assay used: immunoSEQ multiplex PCR; TCRdb lists only in-frame clones, some missing. The table lists around 10,000 clones, 73% of them singletons. Sequencing was performed on CD8+ T cells sorted from blood (inferred from file names), taken from a patient given nivolumab and ipilimumab in sequence. These receptors were collected from a human donor with melanoma. Each CDR3 is given with its conserved first and last residue. A D gene is named only where the DNA matches it firmly. Expanded clones are given a class, and other clones once, few, many or no size at all.

abundance	v_gene	d_gene	j_gene	CDR3nt	CDR3aa
NA	TRBV6-1	TRBD1	TRBJ1-2	TGTGCCAGCAGTGCTCAGGGGGTGGCGGGAGGCTACACCTTC	CASSAQGVAGGYTF
once	TRBV27	NA	TRBJ2-2	TGTGCCAGCACCGATCTAGCGCCCGGAAACGGGGAGCTGTTTTTT	CASTDLAPGNGELFF
NA	TRBV18	TRBD2	TRBJ2-3	TGTGCCAGCTCACGCCAGACTAGCGGGGGTCCAAGAGATACGCAGTATTTT	CASSRQTSGGPRDTQYF
once	TRBV27	NA	TRBJ2-3	TGTGCCAGCAGTCCCCGGGGGATAAGCACAGATACGCAGTATTTT	CASSPRGISTDTQYF
NA	TRBV5-6	NA	TRBJ2-2	TGTGCCAGCAGCCAGCTAAGCGGTACCCCTTGGACCGGGGAGCTGTTTTTT	CASSQLSGTPWTGELFF
NA	TRBV27	NA	TRBJ1-2	TGTGCCAGCAGTTTATCGATAGGAGGGGGCTACACCTTC	CASSLSIGGGYTF
NA	TRBV10-1	TRBD1	TRBJ2-1	TGCGCCAGCAGTGGGGACAGGGGCGCCTTGCCCTACAATGAGCAGTTCTTC	CASSGDRGALPYNEQFF
NA	TRBV29-1	NA	TRBJ1-1	TGCAGCGTTGAACCAGGGAACACTGAAGCTTTCTTT	CSVEPGNTEAFF
NA	TRBV27	TRBD2	TRBJ2-2	TGTGCCAGCAGTTTTACCGACGGACTAGCGGTTATCGGGGAGCTGTTTTTT	CASSFTDGLAVIGELFF
few	TRBV6-4	NA	TRBJ2-2	TGTGCCAGCAGCCCCGGCCAGGAGGACACCGGGGAGCTGTTTTTT	CASSPGQEDTGELFF
few	TRBV5-4	NA	TRBJ1-2	TGTGCCAGCAGCCCTAAAACAGGGCCTGTTAACTATGGCTACACCTTC	CASSPKTGPVNYGYTF
NA	TRBV2	NA	TRBJ1-2	TGTGCCTTCCTCCACCGGGAAAACTATGGCTACACCTTC	CAFLHRENYGYTF
NA	TRBV6-4	NA	TRBJ1-1	TGTGCCAGCAGTGACTCGTATTCCACTGAAGCTTTCTTT	CASSDSYSTEAFF
NA	TRBV7-9	TRBD1	TRBJ1-2	TGTGCCAGCAGAAAAAACGGGACAGGGGGTCCCTATGGCTACACCTTC	CASRKNGTGGPYGYTF
few	TRBV6-5	TRBD1	TRBJ1-1	TGTGCCAGCAGTTACGGGACAGGGGGCACTGAAGCTTTCTTT	CASSYGTGGTEAFF
NA	TRBV7-9	NA	TRBJ1-4	TGTGCCAGCAGCCCCAGGGTTAATGAAAAACTGTTTTTT	CASSPRVNEKLFF
few	TRBV7-9	NA	TRBJ1-2	TGTGCCAGCAGCTTAGGCCCCCTCGGACAGTTCGGCTATGGCTACACCTTC	CASSLGPLGQFGYGYTF
few	TRBV7-9	TRBD1	TRBJ2-7	TGTGCCAGCACCGGGACAGTCTCCTACGAGCAGTACTTC	CASTGTVSYEQYF
NA	TRBV5-1	TRBD1	TRBJ1-1	TGCGCCAGCAGCCGGGACAGAAACACTGAAGCTTTCTTT	CASSRDRNTEAFF
NA	TRBV4-2	NA	TRBJ2-5	TGTGCCAGCAGCCAAGATCTGGGGGGAGCAACCGAGACCCAGTACTTC	CASSQDLGGATETQYF
NA	TRBV6-6	TRBD1	TRBJ1-1	TGTGCCAGCAGCCCGGACAGGGGAAGCACTGAAGCTTTCTTT	CASSPDRGSTEAFF
NA	TRBV4-1	NA	TRBJ2-7	TGCGCCAGCAGCCAAGATTCGGTCTTCGAGGGCTACGAGCAGTACTTC	CASSQDSVFEGYEQYF
NA	TRBV19	NA	TRBJ2-1	TGTGCCAGTAGTATAGCAGGGTTTGATGAGCAGTTCTTC	CASSIAGFDEQFF
NA	TRBV2	TRBD2	TRBJ2-3	TGTGCCAGCAATGGACTAGCGGGAGATACGCAGTATTTT	CASNGLAGDTQYF
NA	TRBV4-1	NA	TRBJ1-1	TGCGCCAGCAGCCAAGCACGGGACACTGAAGCTTTCTTT	CASSQARDTEAFF
once	TRBV13	NA	TRBJ1-6	TGTGCTAGCAGCCAAGGCAGGGTAAGAGAGCGTTCACCCCTCCACTTT	CASSQGRVRERSPLHF
NA	TRBV5-1	TRBD1	TRBJ2-7	TGCGCCAGCAGCTTGGGGACAGGCTACGAGCAGTACTTC	CASSLGTGYEQYF
NA	TRBV5-1	NA	TRBJ1-5	TGCGCCAGCAGGGAAGGGGGCAATCAGCCCCAGCATTTT	CASREGGNQPQHF
NA	TRBV6-5	NA	TRBJ1-1	TGTGCCAGCAGTATGTCCCAGGGGAACACTGAAGCTTTCTTT	CASSMSQGNTEAFF
NA	TRBV19	NA	TRBJ1-1	TGTGCCAGTAGTATTTCAGGGTTGTTCACTGAAGCTTTCTTT	CASSISGLFTEAFF
NA	TRBV19	NA	TRBJ1-1	TGTGCCAGTAGTCCCCCGACTGAGAACACTGAAGCTTTCTTT	CASSPPTENTEAFF
few	TRBV4-1	TRBD2	TRBJ2-3	TGCGCCAGCAGCCAAAGGACTAGCGGGAGGGCCAGGGATACGCAGTATTTT	CASSQRTSGRARDTQYF
NA	TRBV5-4	TRBD1	TRBJ2-3	TGTGCCAGCAGCTTGGCGGGGACAGGGATACATACGCAGTATTTT	CASSLAGTGIHTQYF
NA	TRBV6-4	NA	TRBJ2-2	TGTGCCAGCAGTGGGGGCGACACCGGGGAGCTGTTTTTT	CASSGGDTGELFF
NA	TRBV5-1	TRBD1	TRBJ1-1	TGCGCCAGCAGCTTGAGGGGGCTTGACGCGAGCACTGAAGCTTTCTTT	CASSLRGLDASTEAFF
NA	TRBV7-7	TRBD2	TRBJ2-5	TGTGCTAGCAGCTCGCTAGCGGGAGGTCGGGAGACCCAGTACTTC	CASSSLAGGRETQYF
NA	TRBV7-9	NA	TRBJ1-3	TGTGCCAGCAGCCATCTCCCGGTCTCTGGAAACACCATATATTTT	CASSHLPVSGNTIYF
NA	TRBV2	NA	TRBJ2-7	TGTGCCAGCAGTGAAGCCAGGCCCGAGCAGTACTTC	CASSEARPEQYF